Detailed here is one TCR beta chain. The data originate from a study of blood T cell repertoires in COVID-19. In the study overall: COVID-19 samples from acute and convalescent phases originated in the United States, Italy and Spain. Sources were T cells, B-cell-depleted T cells, or PBMCs; the material itself was cDNA or gDNA.

V dropped 8 bases and J dropped 6; count of bases not matched to a gene: 6. Germline assignment: CDR1 MNHEY and CDR2 SVGAGI. The CDR3 is 14 amino acids. In the source study's methods: Amplification with reference gene primers provided the estimates of nucleated cell counts. The repertoire was sequenced with immunoSEQ multiplex PCR; TCRdb's copy has only in-frame clones and lacks some. V and J calls and clone size are given by that table; D and trimming were obtained from the DNA. The sample has approximately 100,000 clones; 65% to 90% are singletons. The V call is TRBV6-5, the J call TRBJ2-3; 12 bases are a match to TRBD2. Sequenced: peripheral blood. The sequence came from a man aged 55 to 70 with acute or convalescent COVID-19. CDR3 in DNA: TGTGCCAGCCCTAGCGGGGGGGCGGGGGATACGCAGTATTTT. Translating gives CASPSGGAGDTQYF.